These T cell receptor beta chains were read from a single sample in a study of CD8 T cells in ankylosing spondylitis. TCRdb re-called the 5' RACE reads through MiXCR, storing one row per CDR3 protein. In the table there are approximately 440,000 distinct CDR3 sequences, about 15% of which are singletons. What was sequenced was blood, either unsorted or a sorted T cell fraction (not recorded which). The receptors were sampled from a male donor with ankylosing spondylitis. Each CDR3 is given with its conserved first and last residue. The order of the fields is V gene, D gene, clone size, J gene, CDR3 DNA, CDR3 protein. The D gene is left open where the match is weak. Size is omitted from some rows. Given values are once, few, many or a class for expanded clones.

TRBV25-1	TRBD1	once	TRBJ2-7	TGTGCCAGCGCACAGGGGGCTCTCTCCGAGCAGTACTTC	CASAQGALSEQYF
TRBV10-3	TRBD1	few	TRBJ1-1	TGTGCCATCAGTCCGACAGGACAGGGGATCACTGAAGCTTTCTTT	CAISPTGQGITEAFF
TRBV5-1	TRBD2	many	TRBJ2-5	TGCGCCAGCAGCTCCACTAGCGGGGGAGATGCGACCCAGTACTTC	CASSSTSGGDATQYF
TRBV20-1	TRBD2	NA	TRBJ2-7	TGCAGTGCCCCGGGACTAGCGGGAGGCTCCTCCTACGAGCAGTACTTC	CSAPGLAGGSSYEQYF
TRBV25-1	TRBD1	NA	TRBJ2-7	TGTGCCAGCAGTGAATCAGGGGGTTCCGAAGGCAGGCAGTACTTC	CASSESGGSEGRQYF
TRBV5-6	NA	NA	TRBJ1-4	TGTGCCAGCAGTTCAAAGGATCGGGCAACTAATGAAAAACTGTTTTTT	CASSSKDRATNEKLFF
TRBV6-2/TRBV6-3	NA	NA	TRBJ2-3	TGTGCCAGCAACAGGTGGGCCGATACGCAGTATTTT	CASNRWADTQYF
TRBV5-6	NA	medium-sized	TRBJ1-1	TGTGCCAGCAGCTTCGTAGGGAGCCCTAACACTGAAGCTTTCTTT	CASSFVGSPNTEAFF
TRBV28	NA	NA	TRBJ2-7	TGTGCCAGCAGTTTAAAGCCCAGCGGAGGATACGAGCAGTACTTC	CASSLKPSGGYEQYF
TRBV6-1	TRBD2	few	TRBJ2-4	TGTGCCAGCAGTGAAGGTGCTAGCGGGAGTTACATTCAGTACTTC	CASSEGASGSYIQYF